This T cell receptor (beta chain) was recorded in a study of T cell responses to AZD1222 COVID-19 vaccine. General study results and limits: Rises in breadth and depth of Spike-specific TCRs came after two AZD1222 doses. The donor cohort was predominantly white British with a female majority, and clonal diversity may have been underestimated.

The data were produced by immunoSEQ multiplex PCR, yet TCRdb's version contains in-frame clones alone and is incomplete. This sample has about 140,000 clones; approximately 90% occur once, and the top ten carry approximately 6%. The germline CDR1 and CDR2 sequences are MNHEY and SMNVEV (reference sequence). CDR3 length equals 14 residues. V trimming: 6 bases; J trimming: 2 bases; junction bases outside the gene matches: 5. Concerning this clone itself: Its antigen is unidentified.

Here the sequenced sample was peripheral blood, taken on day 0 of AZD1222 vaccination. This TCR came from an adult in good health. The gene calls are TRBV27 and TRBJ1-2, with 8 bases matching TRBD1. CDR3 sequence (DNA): TGTGCCAGCAGCCTGACAGGGGACAACTATGGCTACACCTTC. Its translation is CASSLTGDNYGYTF.